These 18 T cell receptor beta chains were sequenced from one sample in a study of a mutant IDH1 vaccine in newly diagnosed glioma. Time point meaning: week 23, last vaccination. Doses of 300 ug of mutant IDH1 20-mer peptide were given with topical imiquimod. These receptors have no known antigen. The table came from immunoSEQ multiplex PCR; TCRdb's copy has only in-frame clones and leaves some out. The data show about 81,000 clones, roughly 85% seen once. The sample here was PBMCs, taken from a glioma patient whose treatment included an IDH1 peptide vaccine. The receptors stem from a man aged 30 to 39 with glioma. Some clones in this sample may be carry-over from other donors' samples.

The J gene is TRBJ1-1, the V gene TRBV6-1, with D uncertain. This CDR3 comprises 15 residues. Trimming took 2 bases from V and 0 from J, leaving 10 bases between them. Germline values: CDR1 MNHNS, CDR2 SASEGT. The CDR3 region is CASSEWEGVNTEAFF. The CDR3, as DNA: TGTGCCAGCAGTGAATGGGAAGGAGTGAACACTGAAGCTTTCTTT.

The V call is TRBV28, the J call TRBJ1-5, with TRBD1 as a possible D gene (5 bases). The CDR3 loop spans 14 amino acids. V lost 4 bases and J lost 7, with 14 bases in between. CDR1 MDHEN and CDR2 SYDVKM come from the germline V gene. The CDR3 reads CASSYPQGGQPQHF. CDR3 DNA sequence: TGTGCCAGCAGTTACCCCCAGGGCGGCCAGCCCCAGCATTTT.

The rearrangement uses TRBV7-2 and TRBJ2-3; D remains ambiguous. The CDR3 extends over 14 amino acids. Trimming shortened V by 3 bases and J by 0 bases, and 7 bases separated the two germline ends. Germline CDR1 reads SGHTA; CDR2 reads FQGNSA. The CDR3 loop is CASSLRGSTDTQYF. CDR3 bases: TGTGCCAGCAGCTTGCGTGGGAGCACAGATACGCAGTATTTT.

This chain joins TRBV30 and TRBJ1-1; no clear D. The CDR3 spans 11 residues. V was pared by 2 bases and J by 5 bases, with 6 bases between. Germline V CDR1 and CDR2: GTSNPN, SVGIG (reference sequence). The CDR3 sequence: CAWSWETEAFF. CDR3 sequence (DNA): TGTGCCTGGAGTTGGGAAACTGAAGCTTTCTTT.

The chain is built from TRBV6-1 and TRBJ2-5, with TRBD1 identical over 7 bases. The CDR3 has 16 amino acids. Germline loops: CDR1 MNHNS, CDR2 SASEGT. Trimming removed 3 bases from V and 5 bases from J; junction bases left unmatched: 12. CDR3 residues: CASSEVETGWRETQYF. As DNA, the CDR3 is TGTGCCAGCAGTGAGGTAGAGACAGGGTGGCGCGAGACCCAGTACTTC.

Written as DNA, the CDR3 is TGTGCCTGGAGTTCGGACAGATACACTGAAGCTTTCTTT. Translated, it gives CAWSSDRYTEAFF. V gene TRBV30 combines with J gene TRBJ1-1, with TRBD1 as a possible D gene (6 bases). CDR1 and CDR2 (germline): GTSNPN, SVGIG (reference sequence). Trimming stripped 2 bases from V and 3 bases from J, with 10 bases between. This CDR3 contains 13 residues. The full variable domain, its missing parts supplied by reference TRBV30 and TRBJ1-1, is SQTIHQWPATLVQPVGSPLSLECTVEGTSNPNLYWYRQAAGRGLQLLFYSVGIGQISSEVPQNLSASRPQDRQFILSSKKLLLSDSGFYLCAWSSDRYTEAFFGQGTRLTVV.

The chain combines TRBV28 with TRBJ1-3; D not resolved. Trimming pared 6 bases from V and 1 base from J, leaving 16 bases between. The germline CDR1 and CDR2 sequences are MDHEN and SYDVKM. This CDR3 has 16 residues. CDR3 in DNA: TGTGCCAGCAGCCTTACCCGAGTCAATTCTGGAAACACCATATATTTT. Translated, it gives CASSLTRVNSGNTIYF.

The chain uses TRBV28 and TRBJ1-2; TRBD1 agrees at 11 bases. The CDR3 is 17 amino acids. Looked up from germline, CDR1 is MDHEN and CDR2 is SYDVKM. V was pared by 3 bases and J by 1 base, with 7 bases of the junction left unmatched. The CDR3 region is CASSFGGTGGLNYGYTF. CDR3 in DNA: TGTGCCAGCAGTTTCGGGGGGACAGGGGGTCTTAACTATGGCTACACCTTC.

The chain recombines TRBV28 with TRBJ1-2; D is perhaps TRBD1 (6 bases). The germline gives CDR1 MDHEN, CDR2 SYDVKM. The CDR3 has 15 residues. Deletions cut 6 bases from V and 7 bases from J, with 21 bases between. CDR3 in DNA: TGTGCCAGCAGGATCTTAGCGGGGGCGTATGGTGGCTACACCTTC. Translation gives CASRILAGAYGGYTF.

The chain links TRBV7-2 to TRBJ1-6, with 7 bases aligning to TRBD1. This CDR3 has 13 residues. The junction had 0 bases not matched to a gene; V was cut back by 1 base and J by 9 bases. Germline assignment: CDR1 SGHTA and CDR2 FQGNSA. CDR3 sequence reads: CASSLDRGSPLHF. CDR3 coding DNA: TGTGCCAGCAGCTTAGACAGGGGTTCACCCCTCCACTTT.

This clone came up once. The V gene is TRBV28, the J gene TRBJ2-7; D is undetermined. The V end was cut by 6 bases, the J end by 3 bases, with 12 bases between. Germline values: CDR1 MDHEN, CDR2 SYDVKM. The CDR3 covers 13 residues. Here the CDR3 DNA reads TGTGCCAGCAGCGGTGGGAACGTCTACGAGCAGTACTTC. It yields the protein CASSGGNVYEQYF.

This clone occurred a few times. The sample carries other DNA sequences with the same CDR3. The J gene is TRBJ1-1, the V gene TRBV2; tentative D call: TRBD1 (5 bases). Per the germline V gene, CDR1 is SNHLY and CDR2 is FYNNEI. This CDR3 region has 13 residues. With 4 bases removed from V and 1 base from J, the gap between germline ends came to 7 bases. The CDR3 sequence is CASSAQGNTEAFF. CDR3 bases: TGTGCCAGCAGTGCCCAGGGGAACACTGAAGCTTTCTTT.

This sequence joins TRBV18 and TRBJ2-3; 7 bases line up with TRBD1. The CDR3 is made up of 15 amino acids. Germline CDR1 is KGHSH and CDR2 is LQKENI. Unmatched junction bases numbered 10, after V lost 4 bases and J lost 6 bases. CDR3 sequence reads: CASSLPGGAEDTQYF. The DNA for the CDR3 is TGTGCCAGCTCACTTCCAGGGGGAGCGGAGGATACGCAGTATTTT.

The rearrangement uses TRBV28 and TRBJ1-1, with 9 bases matching TRBD1. CDR3 length equals 14 residues. V was clipped by 6 bases and J by 4 bases; unmatched bases: 6. CDR1 and CDR2 (germline): MDHEN, SYDVKM. CDR3 sequence reads: CASRGGQGSTEAFF. Written as DNA, the CDR3 is TGTGCCAGCAGGGGCGGACAGGGGAGCACTGAAGCTTTCTTT.

V and J are TRBV6-8 and TRBJ1-5, with D possibly TRBD1 on 6 matching bases. Germline CDR1 is MNHGY and CDR2 is SAAAGT. The length of the CDR3 is 14 residues. Trimming took off 10 bases at V and 3 bases at J, with 16 bases between the two ends. The CDR3 DNA reads TGTGCCATCGTAAGCCGGGACAACAATCAGCCCCAGCATTTT. This gives the protein CAIVSRDNNQPQHF.

In this sample, this clone turned up a few times. This chain connects TRBV29-1 to TRBJ2-1; 10 positions match TRBD1. Germline V lookup: CDR1 SQVTM, CDR2 ANQGSEA. Unmatched junction bases numbered 3, after V lost 6 bases and J lost 7 bases. There are 12 residues in the CDR3. The CDR3 is CSVDRGLNEQFF. CDR3 in DNA: TGCAGCGTAGACAGGGGGCTTAATGAGCAGTTCTTC.

The chain links TRBV21-1 to TRBJ2-1; whether TRBD2, the table's D call, matches the DNA was not checked. TRBV21-1 is listed as a pseudogene. This CDR3 is built from 16 residues. CDR3 sequence: CASIPAPQQEGNEQFF. Here the CDR3 DNA reads TGTGCCAGCATACCAGCACCCCAGCAGGAGGGTAATGAGCAGTTCTTC.

The chain links TRBV29-1 to TRBJ2-7, with 9 bases aligning to TRBD1. J lost 2 bases, V lost 4 bases, and 3 bases had no gene match. The length of the CDR3 is 13 residues. CDR1 and CDR2 (germline): SQVTM, ANQGSEA. The CDR3 region is CSVGRDRAYEQYF. The DNA of the CDR3 is TGCAGCGTTGGTCGGGACAGGGCCTACGAGCAGTACTTC.